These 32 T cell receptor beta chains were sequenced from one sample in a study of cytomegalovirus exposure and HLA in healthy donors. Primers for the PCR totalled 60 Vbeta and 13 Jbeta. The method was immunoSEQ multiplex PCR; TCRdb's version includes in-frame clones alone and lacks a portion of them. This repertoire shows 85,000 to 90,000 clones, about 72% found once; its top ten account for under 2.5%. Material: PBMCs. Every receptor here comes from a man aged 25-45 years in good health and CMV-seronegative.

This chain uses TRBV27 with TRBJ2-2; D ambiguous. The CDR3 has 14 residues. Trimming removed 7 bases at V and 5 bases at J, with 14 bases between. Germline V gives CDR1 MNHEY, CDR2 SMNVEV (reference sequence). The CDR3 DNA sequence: TGTGCCAGCACTCTACATCCGACAACCGGGGAGCTGTTTTTT. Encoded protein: CASTLHPTTGELFF.

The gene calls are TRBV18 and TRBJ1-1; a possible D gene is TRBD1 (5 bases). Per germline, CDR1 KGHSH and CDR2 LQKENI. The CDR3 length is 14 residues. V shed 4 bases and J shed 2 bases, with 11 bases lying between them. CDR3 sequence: CASSLTGLNTEAFF. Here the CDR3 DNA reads TGTGCCAGCTCACTCACGGGACTCAACACTGAAGCTTTCTTT.

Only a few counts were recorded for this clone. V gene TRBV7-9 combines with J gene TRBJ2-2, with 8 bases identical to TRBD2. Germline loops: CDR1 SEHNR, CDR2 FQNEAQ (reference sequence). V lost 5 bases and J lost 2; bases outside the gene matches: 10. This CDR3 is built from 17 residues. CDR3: CASSPGLAGINTGELFF. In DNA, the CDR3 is TGTGCCAGCAGCCCCGGGCTAGCGGGCATAAACACCGGGGAGCTGTTTTTT.

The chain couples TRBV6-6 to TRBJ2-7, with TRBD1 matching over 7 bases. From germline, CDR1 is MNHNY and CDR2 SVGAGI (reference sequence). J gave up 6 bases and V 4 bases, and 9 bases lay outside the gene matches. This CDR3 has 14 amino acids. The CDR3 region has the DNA TGTGCCAGCAGTTTTACACAGGGGAATGGCGAGCAGTACTTC. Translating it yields CASSFTQGNGEQYF.

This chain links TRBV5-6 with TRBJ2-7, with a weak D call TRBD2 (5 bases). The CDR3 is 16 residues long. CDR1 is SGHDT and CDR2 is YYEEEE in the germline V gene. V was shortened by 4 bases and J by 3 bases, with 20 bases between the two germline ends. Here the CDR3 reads CASSTDRAKDFYEQYF. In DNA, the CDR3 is TGTGCCAGCAGCACCGACCGGGCCAAGGACTTCTACGAGCAGTACTTC.

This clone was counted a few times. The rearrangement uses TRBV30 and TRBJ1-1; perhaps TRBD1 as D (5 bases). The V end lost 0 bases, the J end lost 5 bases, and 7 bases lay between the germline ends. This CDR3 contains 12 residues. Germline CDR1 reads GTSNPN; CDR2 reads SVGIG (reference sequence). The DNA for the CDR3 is TGTGCCTGGAGTGTAGGGGTAACTGAAGCTTTCTTT. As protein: CAWSVGVTEAFF. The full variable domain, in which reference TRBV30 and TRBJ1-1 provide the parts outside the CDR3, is SQTIHQWPATLVQPVGSPLSLECTVEGTSNPNLYWYRQAAGRGLQLLFYSVGIGQISSEVPQNLSASRPQDRQFILSSKKLLLSDSGFYLCAWSVGVTEAFFGQGTRLTVV.

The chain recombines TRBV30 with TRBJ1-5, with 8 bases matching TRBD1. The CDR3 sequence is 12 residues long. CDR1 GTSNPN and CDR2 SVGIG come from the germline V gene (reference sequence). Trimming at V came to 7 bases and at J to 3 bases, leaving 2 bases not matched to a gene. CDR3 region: CASDRANQPQHF. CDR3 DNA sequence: TGTGCCTCGGACAGGGCCAATCAGCCCCAGCATTTT.

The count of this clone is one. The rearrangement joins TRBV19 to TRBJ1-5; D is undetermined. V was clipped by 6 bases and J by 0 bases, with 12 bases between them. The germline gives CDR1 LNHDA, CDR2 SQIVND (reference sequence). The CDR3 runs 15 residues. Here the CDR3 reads CASRKPHVSNQPQHF. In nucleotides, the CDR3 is TGTGCCAGTAGGAAGCCGCACGTTAGCAATCAGCCCCAGCATTTT.

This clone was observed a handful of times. CDR3 sequence (DNA): TGTGCCAGCAGTAACCCGGCGACAGGCGGTTCCTACGAGCAGTACTTC. Translation gives CASSNPATGGSYEQYF. The V and J genes are TRBV27 and TRBJ2-7; TRBD1 is a possible D gene (6 bases). CDR3 length: 16 amino acids. The V and J ends lost 5 bases and 1 base respectively, with 18 bases between them. Germline V lookup: CDR1 MNHEY, CDR2 SMNVEV (reference sequence).

The CDR3 DNA reads TGTGCCAGTATCGGGACAGGGCGAGCGAATCAGCCCCAGCATTTT. Translated: CASIGTGRANQPQHF. The chain recombines TRBV19 with TRBJ1-5, with 9 bases aligning to TRBD1. V trimming: 7 bases; J trimming: 4 bases; junction bases outside the gene matches: 8. Germline V lookup: CDR1 LNHDA, CDR2 SQIVND (reference sequence). The CDR3 consists of 15 residues.

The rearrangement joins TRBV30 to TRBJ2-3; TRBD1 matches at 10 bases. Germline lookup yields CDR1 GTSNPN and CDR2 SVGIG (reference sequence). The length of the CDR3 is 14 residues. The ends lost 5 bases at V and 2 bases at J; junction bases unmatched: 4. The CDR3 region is CAWGGTGVTDTQYF. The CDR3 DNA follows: TGTGCCTGGGGGGGGACAGGGGTCACAGATACGCAGTATTTT.

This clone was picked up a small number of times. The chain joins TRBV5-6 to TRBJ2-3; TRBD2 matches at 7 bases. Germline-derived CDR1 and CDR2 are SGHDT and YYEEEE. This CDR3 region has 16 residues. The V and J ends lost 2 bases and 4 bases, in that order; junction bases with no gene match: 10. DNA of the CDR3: TGTGCCAGCAGCTTACGCCTCGGGGGAGGGCCAGATACGCAGTATTTT. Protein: CASSLRLGGGPDTQYF.

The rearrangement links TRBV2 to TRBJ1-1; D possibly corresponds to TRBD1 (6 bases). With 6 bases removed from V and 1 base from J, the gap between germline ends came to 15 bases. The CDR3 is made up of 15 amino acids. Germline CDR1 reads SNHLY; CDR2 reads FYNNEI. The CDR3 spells CASSGYRAGNTEAFF. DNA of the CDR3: TGTGCCAGCAGCGGGTACAGGGCCGGGAACACTGAAGCTTTCTTT.

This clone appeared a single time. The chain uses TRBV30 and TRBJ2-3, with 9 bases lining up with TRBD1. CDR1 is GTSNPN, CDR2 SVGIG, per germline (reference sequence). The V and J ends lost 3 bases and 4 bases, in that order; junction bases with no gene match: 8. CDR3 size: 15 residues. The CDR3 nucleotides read TGTGCCTGGAGCGATAACAGGGGGCGGGCAGATACGCAGTATTTT. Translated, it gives CAWSDNRGRADTQYF.

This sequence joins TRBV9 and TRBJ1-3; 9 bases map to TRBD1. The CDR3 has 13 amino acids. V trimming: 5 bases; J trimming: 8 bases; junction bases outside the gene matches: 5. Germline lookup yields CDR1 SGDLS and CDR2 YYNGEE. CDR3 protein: CASSPGQGYTIYF. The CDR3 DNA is TGTGCCAGCAGTCCGGGACAGGGCTACACCATATATTTT.

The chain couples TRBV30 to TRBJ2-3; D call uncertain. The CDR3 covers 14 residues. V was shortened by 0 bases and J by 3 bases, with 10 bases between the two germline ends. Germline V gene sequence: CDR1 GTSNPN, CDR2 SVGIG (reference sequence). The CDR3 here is CAWSVLVGTDTQYF. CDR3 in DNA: TGTGCCTGGAGTGTACTCGTCGGGACAGATACGCAGTATTTT.

The DNA of the CDR3 is TGCGCCAGCAGCCAGCAGGGGTCCAATCAGCCCCAGCATTTT. Its protein is CASSQQGSNQPQHF. The V gene is TRBV4-1, the J gene TRBJ1-5; possibly TRBD1 for D (6 bases). CDR3 size: 14 residues. The germline V gene has CDR1 MGHRA and CDR2 YSYEKL. Trimming pared 3 bases from V and 3 bases from J, leaving 9 bases between.

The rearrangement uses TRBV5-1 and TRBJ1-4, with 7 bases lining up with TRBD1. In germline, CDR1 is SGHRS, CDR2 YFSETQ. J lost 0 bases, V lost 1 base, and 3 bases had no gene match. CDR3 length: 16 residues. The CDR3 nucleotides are TGCGCCAGCAGCTTGAGGGGGCAGTCAACTAATGAAAAACTGTTTTTT. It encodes CASSLRGQSTNEKLFF.

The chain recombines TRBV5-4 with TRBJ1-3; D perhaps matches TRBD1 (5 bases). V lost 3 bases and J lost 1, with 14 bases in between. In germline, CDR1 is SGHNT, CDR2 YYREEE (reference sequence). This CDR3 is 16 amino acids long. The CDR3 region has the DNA TGTGCCAGCAGCTCGGGCAGGGATCCGTCTGGAAACACCATATATTTT. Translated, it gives CASSSGRDPSGNTIYF.

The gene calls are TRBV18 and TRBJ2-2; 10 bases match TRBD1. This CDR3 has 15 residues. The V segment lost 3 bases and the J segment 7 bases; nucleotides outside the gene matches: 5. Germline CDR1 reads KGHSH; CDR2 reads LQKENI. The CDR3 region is CASSPGTGEIGELFF. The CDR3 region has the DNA TGTGCCAGCTCACCGGGGACAGGGGAGATCGGGGAGCTGTTTTTT.

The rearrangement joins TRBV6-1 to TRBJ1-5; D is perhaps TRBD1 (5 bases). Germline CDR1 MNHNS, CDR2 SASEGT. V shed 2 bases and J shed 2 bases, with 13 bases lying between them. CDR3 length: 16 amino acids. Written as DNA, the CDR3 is TGTGCCAGCAGTGAAATGCGCAGGGCGCGCAATCAGCCCCAGCATTTT. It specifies CASSEMRRARNQPQHF.

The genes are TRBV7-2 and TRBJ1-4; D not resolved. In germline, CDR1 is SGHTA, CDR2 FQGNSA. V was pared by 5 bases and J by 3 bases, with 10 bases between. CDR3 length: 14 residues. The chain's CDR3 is CASSLTQSNEKLFF. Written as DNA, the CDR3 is TGTGCCAGCAGCCTGACACAATCTAATGAAAAACTGTTTTTT.

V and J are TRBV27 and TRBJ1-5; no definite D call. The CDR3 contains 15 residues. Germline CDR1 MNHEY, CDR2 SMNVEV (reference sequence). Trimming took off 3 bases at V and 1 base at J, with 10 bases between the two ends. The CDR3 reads CASSFLPSSNQPQHF. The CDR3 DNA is TGTGCCAGCAGTTTCCTTCCCTCCAGCAATCAGCCCCAGCATTTT.

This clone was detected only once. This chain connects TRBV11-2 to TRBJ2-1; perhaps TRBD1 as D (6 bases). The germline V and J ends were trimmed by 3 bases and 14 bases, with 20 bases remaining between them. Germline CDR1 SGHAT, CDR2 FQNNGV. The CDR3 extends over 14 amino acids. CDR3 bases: TGTGCCAGCAGCTTCATTAATAGTGGGGGCCAGAAGTTCTTC. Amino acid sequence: CASSFINSGGQKFF.

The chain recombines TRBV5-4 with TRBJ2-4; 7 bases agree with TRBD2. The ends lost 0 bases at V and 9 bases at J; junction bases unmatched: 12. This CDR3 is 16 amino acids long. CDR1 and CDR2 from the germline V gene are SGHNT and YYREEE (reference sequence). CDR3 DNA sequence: TGTGCCAGCAGCTTGGCCCCAGCGGGAATAACGAGCATTCAGTACTTC. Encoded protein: CASSLAPAGITSIQYF. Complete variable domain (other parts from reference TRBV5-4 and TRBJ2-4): ETGVTQSPTHLIKTRGQQVTLRCSSQSGHNTVSWYQQALGQGPQFIFQYYREEENGRGNFPPRFSGLQFPNYSSELNVNALELDDSALYLCASSLAPAGITSIQYFGAGTRLSVL.

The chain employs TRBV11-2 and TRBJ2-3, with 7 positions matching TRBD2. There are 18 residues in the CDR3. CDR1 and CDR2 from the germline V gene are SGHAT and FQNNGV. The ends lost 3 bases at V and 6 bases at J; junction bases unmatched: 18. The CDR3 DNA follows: TGTGCCAGCAGCTTCGGGTTCGGCCAGCGGGGAGATGGGGATACGCAGTATTTT. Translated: CASSFGFGQRGDGDTQYF.

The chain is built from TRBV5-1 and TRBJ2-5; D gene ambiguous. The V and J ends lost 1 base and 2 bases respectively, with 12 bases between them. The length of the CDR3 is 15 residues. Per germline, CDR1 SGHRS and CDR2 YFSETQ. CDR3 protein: CASSLNVGSQETQYF. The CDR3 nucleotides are TGCGCCAGCAGCTTGAACGTTGGCTCGCAAGAGACCCAGTACTTC. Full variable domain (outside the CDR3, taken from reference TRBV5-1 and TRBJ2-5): KAGVTQTPRYLIKTRGQQVTLSCSPISGHRSVSWYQQTPGQGLQFLFEYFSETQRNKGNFPGRFSGRQFSNSRSEMNVSTLELGDSALYLCASSLNVGSQETQYFGPGTRLLVL.

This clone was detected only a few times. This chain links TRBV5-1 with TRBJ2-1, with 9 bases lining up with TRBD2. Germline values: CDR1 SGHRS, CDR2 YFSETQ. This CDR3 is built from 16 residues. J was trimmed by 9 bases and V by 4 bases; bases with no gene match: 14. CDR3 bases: TGCGCCAGCAGCGCTCGGCAAAGCGGGGGGCGGGGTGAGCAGTTCTTC. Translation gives CASSARQSGGRGEQFF.

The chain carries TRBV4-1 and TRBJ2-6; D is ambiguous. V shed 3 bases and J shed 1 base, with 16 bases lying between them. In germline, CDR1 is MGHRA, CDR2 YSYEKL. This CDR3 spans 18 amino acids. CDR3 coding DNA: TGCGCCAGCAGCCAGAGAGGCAGCAATCCATCTGGGGCCAACGTCCTGACTTTC. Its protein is CASSQRGSNPSGANVLTF.

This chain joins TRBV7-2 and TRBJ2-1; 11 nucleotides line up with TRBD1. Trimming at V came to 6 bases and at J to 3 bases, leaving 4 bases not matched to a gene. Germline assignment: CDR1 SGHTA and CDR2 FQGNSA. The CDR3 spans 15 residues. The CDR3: CASSRTGGFYNEQFF. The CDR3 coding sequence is TGTGCCAGCAGTCGGACAGGGGGCTTCTACAATGAGCAGTTCTTC. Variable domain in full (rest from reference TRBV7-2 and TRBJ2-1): GAGVSQSPSNKVTEKGKDVELRCDPISGHTALYWYRQSLGQGLEFLIYFQGNSAPDKSGLPSDRFSAERTGGSVSTLTIQRTQQEDSAVYLCASSRTGGFYNEQFFGPGTRLTVL.

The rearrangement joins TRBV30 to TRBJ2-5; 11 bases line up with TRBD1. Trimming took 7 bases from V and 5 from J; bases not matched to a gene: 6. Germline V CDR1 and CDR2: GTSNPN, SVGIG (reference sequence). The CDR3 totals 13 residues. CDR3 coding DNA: TGTGCCTTCGGGACAGGGGGGCCGGAGACCCAGTACTTC. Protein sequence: CAFGTGGPETQYF.

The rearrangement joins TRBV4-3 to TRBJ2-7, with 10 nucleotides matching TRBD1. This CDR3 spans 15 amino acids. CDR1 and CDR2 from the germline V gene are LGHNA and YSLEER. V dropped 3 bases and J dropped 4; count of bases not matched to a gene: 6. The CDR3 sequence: CASSQATGGSYEQYF. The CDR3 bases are TGCGCCAGCAGCCAGGCGACAGGGGGCTCTTACGAGCAGTACTTC.